The present T cell receptor beta chain was sequenced within a study of cytomegalovirus exposure and HLA in healthy donors. The V and J ends lost 0 bases and 2 bases, in that order; junction bases with no gene match: 14. The CDR3 spans 20 residues. Germline CDR1 and CDR2: SGHRS and YFSETQ. The PCR used 60 Vbeta and 13 Jbeta primers. Repertoires were generated with immunoSEQ multiplex PCR, while TCRdb's copy carries only in-frame clones and drops some. The listing contains 100,000 to 150,000 clones. Sequencing was carried out using PBMCs. The receptor's source is a middle-aged woman in good health and CMV-seropositive. The chain combines TRBV5-1 with TRBJ2-1, with TRBD2 matching over 10 bases. CDR3 bases: TGCGCCAGCAGCTTGGCCGAAAGACTAGCGGGCCAAAGACCCTACAATGAGCAGTTCTTC. Amino acid sequence: CASSLAERLAGQRPYNEQFF.